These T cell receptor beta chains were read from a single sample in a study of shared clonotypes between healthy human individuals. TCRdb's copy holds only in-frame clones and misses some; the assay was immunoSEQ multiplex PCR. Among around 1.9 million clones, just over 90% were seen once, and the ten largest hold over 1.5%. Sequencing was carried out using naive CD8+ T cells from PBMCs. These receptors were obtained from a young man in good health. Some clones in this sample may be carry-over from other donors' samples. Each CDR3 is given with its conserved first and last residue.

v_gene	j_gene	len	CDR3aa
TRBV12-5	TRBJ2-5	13	CASGPDLGETQYF
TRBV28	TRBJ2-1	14	CASSLTAIGHEQFF
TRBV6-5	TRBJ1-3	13	CASSYTSGNTIYF
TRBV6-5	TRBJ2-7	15	CASRTGTGEVYEQYF
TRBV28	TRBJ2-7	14	CASSLSGYSYEQYF
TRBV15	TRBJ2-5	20	CATSRVPMDRGSFSEETQYF
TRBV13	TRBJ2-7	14	CASSLASGDYEQYF
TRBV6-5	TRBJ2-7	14	CASSWTSETYEQYF
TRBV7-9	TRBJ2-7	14	CASSLGSKRNEQYF
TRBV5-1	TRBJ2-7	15	CASSPNRQSSYEQYF
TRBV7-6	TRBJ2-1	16	CASSLAARQPYNEQFF
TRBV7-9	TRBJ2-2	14	CASSLGGNTGELFF
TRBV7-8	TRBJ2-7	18	CASSLSLPGLAFTYEQYF
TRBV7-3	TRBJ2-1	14	CASSLSGVWNEQFF
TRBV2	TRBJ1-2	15	CASSEALGTLYGYTF
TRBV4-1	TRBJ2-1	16	CASQKLTSGSWNEQFF
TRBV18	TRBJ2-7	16	CASSPNVGQGRYEQYF
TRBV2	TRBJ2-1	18	CASSSTPLAGGPGDEQFF
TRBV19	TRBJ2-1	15	CASSEGLGSYNEQFF
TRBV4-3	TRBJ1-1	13	CASSQEAEAEAFF
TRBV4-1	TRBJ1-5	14	CASSQGQGNQPQHF
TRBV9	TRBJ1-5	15	CASSVGGNGNQPQHF
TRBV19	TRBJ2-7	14	CASSPRAGWDEQYF
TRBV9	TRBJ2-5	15	CASSAGLSDRETQYF
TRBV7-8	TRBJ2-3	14	CASSLGRSTDTQYF
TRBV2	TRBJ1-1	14	CASSEGTENTEAFF
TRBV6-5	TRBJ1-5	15	CASSYSQGANQPQHF
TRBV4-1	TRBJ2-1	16	CASSQDGRSRYNEQFF
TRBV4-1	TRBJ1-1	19	CASSQDLTGELGWNTEAFF
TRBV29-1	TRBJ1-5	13	CSARTGSNQPQHF
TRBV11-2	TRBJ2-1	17	CASSLSSPGLIYNEQFF
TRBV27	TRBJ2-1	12	CASSAPGNEQFF
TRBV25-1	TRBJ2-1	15	CASAPLGGSYNEQFF
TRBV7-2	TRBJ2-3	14	CASSLDGTLGTQYF
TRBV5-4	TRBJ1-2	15	CASSSGPPKPRGYTF
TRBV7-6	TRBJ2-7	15	CASSLESGGSYEQYF
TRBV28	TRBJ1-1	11	CASSFVSEAFF
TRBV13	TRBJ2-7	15	CASSPNRGRASEQYF
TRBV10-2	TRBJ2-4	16	CASSDRLAGGGNIQYF
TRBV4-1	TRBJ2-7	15	CASSQTTSDTYEQYF
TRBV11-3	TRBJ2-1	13	CASSFLQGGEQFF
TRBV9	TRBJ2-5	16	CASSPWAGRAQETQYF
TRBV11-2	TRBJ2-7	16	CASSLGPPTGSYEQYF
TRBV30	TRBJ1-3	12	CAWGEVGNTIYF
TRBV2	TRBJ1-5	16	CASTGQGRYSNQPQHF
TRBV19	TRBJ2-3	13	CASRTTGLDTQYF
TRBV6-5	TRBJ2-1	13	CASSSGEYNEQFF
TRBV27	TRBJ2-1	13	CASSLLEGGQQFF
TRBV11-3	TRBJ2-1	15	CASSVWDAGPNEQFF
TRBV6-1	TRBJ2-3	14	CASTFRASPDTQYF